This T cell receptor beta chain was retrieved from a study of CD8+ T cells in alopecia areata. Following extraction, RNA underwent reverse transcription to cDNA, which served as the sequencing template. Profiling relied on immunoSEQ multiplex PCR, and the TCRdb table lists in-frame clones only, not all of them. Altogether approximately 210,000 clones are present, 66% being singletons, with the ten largest covering over 1%. Treatment denoted: oral pan-JAK inhibitor, 5-10 mg twice daily. Germline CDR1 is MGHRA and CDR2 is YSYEKL. The junction had 3 bases not matched to a gene; V was cut back by 2 bases and J by 7 bases. The CDR3 totals 14 residues.

The sequencing here drew on CD4+ T cells sorted from blood, taken around week 46, from a patient treated with tofacitinib. This TCR derives from a human donor with alopecia areata. This chain joins TRBV4-1 and TRBJ2-2; 8 nucleotides align to TRBD2. The chain's CDR3 is CASSQRLAIGELFF. Here the CDR3 DNA reads TGCGCCAGCAGCCAAAGACTAGCGATCGGGGAGCTGTTTTTT.